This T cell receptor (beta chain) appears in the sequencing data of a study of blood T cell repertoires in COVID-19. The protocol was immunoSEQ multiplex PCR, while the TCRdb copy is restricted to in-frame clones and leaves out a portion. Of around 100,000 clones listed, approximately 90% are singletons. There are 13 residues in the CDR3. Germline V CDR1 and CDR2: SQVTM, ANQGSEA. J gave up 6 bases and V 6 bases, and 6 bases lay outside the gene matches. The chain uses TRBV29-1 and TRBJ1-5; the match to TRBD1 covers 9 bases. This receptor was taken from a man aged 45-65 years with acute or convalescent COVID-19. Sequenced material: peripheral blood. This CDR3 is CSVAWDRAQPQHF. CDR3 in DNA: TGCAGCGTCGCATGGGACAGGGCTCAGCCCCAGCATTTT.